This TCR beta chain was sequenced in a study of blood T cells in healthy people across ages. Study-wide points: The long-lived group displayed more naive CD4+ cells, plus higher diversity, than the aged donors did. Changes seen in expanded clonotypes were possibly confounded by donor CMV status left unknown.

Caucasian individuals from Russia who were healthy and aged 6 to 90 acted as donors. Then a second PCR, running about 7 to 11 cycles, was carried out with a sample-barcoded 5' primer and a J-beta primer mix. Each TCR beta cDNA got a 12-nucleotide random molecular identifier. In TCRdb, the 5' RACE reads were re-called with MiXCR into one record per CDR3 protein. The sample consists of roughly 800,000 distinct CDR3 sequences, 55% to 75% of them appearing once. Per germline, CDR1 SGHTA and CDR2 FQGNSA. V shed 5 bases and J 15 bases; nucleotides not matched to a gene: 16. The CDR3 extends over 14 amino acids. This clonotype was seen many times. Its antigen remains unknown.

Sequencing used blood. The sequence was collected from a man aged 25-45 years in good health. The chain uses TRBV7-2 and TRBJ2-1; 7 positions match TRBD2. As DNA, the CDR3 is TGTGCCAGCAGCCCTGCCCCTTCTTCCGGCGGGGGGTTCTTC. Residues: CASSPAPSSGGGFF.